These 22 T cell receptor beta chains were all obtained from the same sample, sequenced in a study of CD8+CD57+ T cells in acquired aplastic anemia. The template for TCR beta VDJ and CDR3 sequence profiling was genomic DNA. TCRdb used MiXCR to reprocess the reads, holding one entry per CDR3 protein. The table has approximately 270,000 distinct CDR3 sequences, approximately 57% seen once. Sequencing was performed on sorted CD4+, CD8+, or CD8+CD57+ T cells (not recorded which) from PBMCs. The receptor set was obtained from a human donor with severe aplastic anemia or a healthy control (not recorded which).

This chain uses TRBV19 with TRBJ1-2; D might be TRBD1 (5 bases). Trimming removed 6 bases from V and 4 bases from J, with 24 bases in between. There are 17 residues in the CDR3. The germline gives CDR1 LNHDA, CDR2 SQIVND (reference sequence). In nucleotides, the CDR3 is TGTGCCAGTAGCAAACCAGGGATAGGTCTAATAGGCTATGGCTACACCTTC. Translating gives CASSKPGIGLIGYGYTF.

This clonotype was counted once. The chain has TRBV2 and TRBJ2-1, with 16 bases identical to TRBD2. With 9 bases clipped from V and 6 bases from J, the junction kept 5 bases outside the gene matches. The CDR3 consists of 15 residues. Germline values: CDR1 SNHLY, CDR2 FYNNEI. In DNA, the CDR3 is TGTGCCAGTATTGGGACTAGCGGGGGGGTCAATGAGCAGTTCTTC. Its translation: CASIGTSGGVNEQFF.

The chain couples TRBV2 to TRBJ2-2; a possible D gene is TRBD1 (5 bases). The CDR3 runs to 14 residues. Germline V gives CDR1 SNHLY, CDR2 FYNNEI. Trimming removed 6 bases from V and 3 bases from J, with 11 bases in between. In nucleotides, the CDR3 is TGTGCCAGCAGCCGACAGCTTGACACCGGGGAGCTGTTTTTT. Its protein product is CASSRQLDTGELFF. The variable domain in full, completed from reference TRBV2 and TRBJ2-2, reads EPEVTQTPSHQVTQMGQEVILRCVPISNHLYFYWYRQILGQKVEFLVSFYNNEISEKSEIFDDQFSVERPDGSNFTLKIRSTKLEDSAMYFCASSRQLDTGELFFGEGSRLTVL.

This chain connects TRBV7-2 to TRBJ1-1; the D is unclear. Germline assignment: CDR1 SGHTA and CDR2 FQGNSA. The V gene lost 5 bases and the J gene lost 1 base, with 11 bases spanning the gap. This CDR3 is 14 amino acids long. The CDR3 sequence: CASSLTRENTEAFF. The CDR3 DNA reads as TGTGCCAGCAGCCTAACAAGGGAGAACACTGAAGCTTTCTTT.

This chain links TRBV7-6 with TRBJ1-2; 8 bases are a match to TRBD1. This CDR3 region has 13 residues. Unmatched junction bases numbered 3, after V lost 1 base and J lost 8 bases. Germline V lookup: CDR1 SGHVS, CDR2 FNYEAQ. This chain's CDR3 is CASSLGTGNGYTF. CDR3 bases: TGTGCCAGCAGCTTAGGGACAGGGAACGGCTACACCTTC. Combining the CDR3 with reference TRBV7-6 and TRBJ1-2 gives the whole variable domain GAGVSQSPRYKVTKRGQDVALRCDPISGHVSLYWYRQALGQGPEFLTYFNYEAQQDKSGLPNDRFSAERPEGSISTLTIQRTEQRDSAMYRCASSLGTGNGYTFGSGTRLTVV.

The chain couples TRBV20-1 to TRBJ2-3, with D perhaps TRBD1 (5 bases). With 3 bases removed from V and 4 bases from J, the gap between germline ends came to 11 bases. The CDR3 has 13 residues. Germline V lookup: CDR1 DFQATT, CDR2 SNEGSKA (reference sequence). The CDR3 sequence is CSASPGMADTQYF. The CDR3 DNA reads TGCAGTGCTAGTCCAGGGATGGCAGATACGCAGTATTTT.

At least ten counts were recorded for this clonotype. The rearrangement uses TRBV18 and TRBJ1-6; 7 positions agree with TRBD1. The CDR3 covers 15 residues. The germline V gene encodes CDR1 KGHSH and CDR2 LQKENI. Trimming cost V 3 bases and J 7 bases; bases outside gene matches: 6. CDR3 amino acids: CASSPGGQANSPLHF. DNA for the CDR3: TGTGCCAGCTCACCTGGAGGACAGGCGAATTCACCCCTCCACTTT.

The chain recombines TRBV7-9 with TRBJ2-7; maybe TRBD2 (6 bases). Between the trimmed V and J ends, which lost 7 bases and 5 bases, there was a span of 9 bases. The length of the CDR3 is 11 residues. Germline CDR1 is SEHNR and CDR2 is FQNEAQ (reference sequence). The CDR3 coding sequence is TGTGCCAGCACCGGGACTGACGAGCAGTACTTC. Its translation is CASTGTDEQYF.

V is TRBV2 and J is TRBJ2-1; D unclear. Germline-derived CDR1 and CDR2 are SNHLY and FYNNEI. The CDR3 is 16 amino acids. V was shortened by 5 bases and J by 9 bases, with 23 bases between the two germline ends. CDR3 sequence: CASSLTSSRIPIEQFF. Written as DNA, the CDR3 is TGTGCCAGCAGTCTTACTTCCTCTAGGATCCCGATTGAGCAGTTCTTC.

With respect to this clonotype: One junction end does not reproduce the germline sequence, and a read error may be involved. The chain recombines TRBV5-4 with TRBJ1-2; D remains unclear. The CDR3 runs 11 residues. Germline lookup yields CDR1 SGHNT and CDR2 YYREEE (reference sequence). The CDR3: CAGSLDGGYTF. The DNA of the CDR3 is TGTGCCGGCAGCTTGGATGGGGGCTACACCTTC.

The V call is TRBV15, the J call TRBJ1-6, with unresolved D. Trimming took 0 bases from V and 0 from J, leaving 12 bases between them. This CDR3 has 18 amino acids. Germline CDR1 and CDR2: LNHNV and YYDKDF (reference sequence). CDR3: CATSRDRLGSSYNSPLHF. The DNA for the CDR3 is TGTGCCACCAGCAGAGATCGCTTAGGTAGCTCCTATAATTCACCCCTCCACTTT. Supplemented by reference TRBV15 and TRBJ1-6, the full variable domain reads DAMVIQNPRYQVTQFGKPVTLSCSQTLNHNVMYWYQQKSSQAPKLLFHYYDKDFNNEADTPDNFQSRRPNTSFCFLDIRSPGLGDTAMYLCATSRDRLGSSYNSPLHFGNGTRLTVT.

This chain connects TRBV7-2 to TRBJ1-1, with D perhaps TRBD1 (5 bases). The CDR3 runs to 14 residues. The V end lost 4 bases, the J end lost 5 bases, and 14 bases lay between the germline ends. Germline V gene data show CDR1 as SGHTA and CDR2 as FQGNSA. CDR3 sequence (DNA): TGTGCCAGCAGCTCGACTCTGGGGGTGACTGAAGCTTTCTTT. Translating gives CASSSTLGVTEAFF.

This clonotype has more than one count but fewer than ten. This sequence joins TRBV2 and TRBJ2-3, with TRBD1 matching over 7 bases. Germline V gene lookup returns CDR1 SNHLY and CDR2 FYNNEI. The V gene end was trimmed by 1 base and the J gene end by 3 bases; junction bases not matched to a gene: 4. The CDR3 spans 15 residues. The CDR3 here is CASSEGRGLTDTQYF. CDR3 DNA: TGTGCCAGCAGTGAAGGCAGGGGGTTGACAGATACGCAGTATTTT. Filled out from reference TRBV2 and TRBJ2-3, the complete variable domain reads EPEVTQTPSHQVTQMGQEVILRCVPISNHLYFYWYRQILGQKVEFLVSFYNNEISEKSEIFDDQFSVERPDGSNFTLKIRSTKLEDSAMYFCASSEGRGLTDTQYFGPGTRLTVL.

This clonotype was recorded at least ten times. For the CDR3, the DNA is TGTGCCAGCAGCTTGGGGGGGGTTTTCACAGATACGCAGTATTTT. It encodes CASSLGGVFTDTQYF. This chain connects TRBV5-4 to TRBJ2-3; a weak D match, TRBD2 (6 bases). Germline CDR1 is SGHNT and CDR2 is YYREEE (reference sequence). CDR3 length equals 15 residues. Trimming stripped 0 bases from V and 2 bases from J, with 10 bases between.

This clonotype showed up many times. This chain joins TRBV25-1 and TRBJ1-3; 7 bases agree with TRBD1. This CDR3 comprises 15 residues. V lost 2 bases, J lost 2 bases, and 3 bases stayed unmatched. In germline, CDR1 is MGHDK, CDR2 SYGVNS. CDR3 region: CASSEGQGAGNTIYF. Here the CDR3 DNA reads TGTGCCAGCAGTGAAGGTCAGGGGGCTGGAAACACCATATATTTT.

Of note for this clonotype: One end of the junction fails to match germline, which may point to a read error. The chain has TRBV2 and TRBJ2-1, with TRBD2 identical over 9 bases. The CDR3 is 17 amino acids. Looked up from germline, CDR1 is SNHLY and CDR2 is FYNNEI. The CDR3 sequence: CAGSEILAGTSYNEQFF. DNA of the CDR3: TGTGCCGGCAGTGAAATCCTAGCGGGGACCTCCTACAATGAGCAGTTCTTC. Looking up the rest from reference TRBV2 and TRBJ2-1 gives the full variable domain: EPEVTQTPSHQVTQMGQEVILRCVPISNHLYFYWYRQILGQKVEFLVSFYNNEISEKSEIFDDQFSVERPDGSNFTLKIRSTKLEDSAMYFCAGSEILAGTSYNEQFFGPGTRLTVL.

The chain is built from TRBV9 and TRBJ1-1; D is possibly TRBD1 (5 bases). The assigned J gene may be wrong: the sequence end matches TRBJ1-6 better. The germline V gene encodes CDR1 SGDLS and CDR2 YYNGEE. CDR3 length: 19 amino acids. The CDR3 DNA is TGTGCCAGCAGCGTGGGTATGAAGCGGGGGATGAGGATTAATTCACCCCTCCACTTT. This translates into CASSVGMKRGMRINSPLHF.

This clonotype came up many times. The chain uses TRBV20-1 and TRBJ1-2; 7 bases map to TRBD1. The V gene's germline CDR1 is DFQATT and CDR2 SNEGSKA (reference sequence). The CDR3 has 13 residues. The V gene end was trimmed by 6 bases and the J gene end by 1 base; junction bases not matched to a gene: 5. CDR3 coding DNA: TGCAGTGCCCATGACAGGGATAACTATGGCTACACCTTC. Translated: CSAHDRDNYGYTF.

This clonotype was detected ten times or more. The chain uses TRBV6-6 and TRBJ2-1; D might be TRBD1 (6 bases). The CDR3 covers 14 residues. Trimming shortened V by 6 bases and J by 9 bases, and 18 bases separated the two germline ends. Germline lookup yields CDR1 MNHNY and CDR2 SVGAGI (reference sequence). The CDR3 protein is CASRPTGLNSEQFF. CDR3 in DNA: TGTGCCAGCAGACCAACAGGGCTCAATAGTGAGCAGTTCTTC.

The rearrangement joins TRBV7-3 to TRBJ1-6; D perhaps matches TRBD1 (5 bases). V dropped 8 bases and J dropped 0 bases, with 11 bases sitting between them. The CDR3 extends over 15 amino acids. Germline CDR1 is SGHTA and CDR2 is FQGTGA. CDR3 in DNA: TGTGCCAGCCAGACAGCCAGCTCCTATAATTCACCCCTCCACTTT. It codes for CASQTASSYNSPLHF.

This clonotype came up many times. The chain combines TRBV7-2 with TRBJ2-3, with 11 nucleotides matching TRBD2. CDR3 length: 16 amino acids. V lost 3 bases and J lost 5; bases outside the gene matches: 7. Germline V gives CDR1 SGHTA, CDR2 FQGNSA. For the CDR3, the DNA is TGTGCCAGCAGCTTGCGTAGCGGGGGGGCGGGAGATACGCAGTATTTT. Amino acids: CASSLRSGGAGDTQYF.

This clonotype came up many times. The chain carries TRBV15 and TRBJ2-7, with 10 positions matching TRBD1. The germline V gene encodes CDR1 LNHNV and CDR2 YYDKDF (reference sequence). This CDR3 spans 17 amino acids. V lost 0 bases, J lost 3 bases, and 8 bases stayed unmatched. CDR3 nucleotides: TGTGCCACCAGCAGAGATGTTGGGACAGGGGTATACTACGAGCAGTACTTC. Its protein product is CATSRDVGTGVYYEQYF. The full variable domain, its missing parts supplied by reference TRBV15 and TRBJ2-7, is DAMVIQNPRYQVTQFGKPVTLSCSQTLNHNVMYWYQQKSSQAPKLLFHYYDKDFNNEADTPDNFQSRRPNTSFCFLDIRSPGLGDTAMYLCATSRDVGTGVYYEQYFGPGTRLTVT.